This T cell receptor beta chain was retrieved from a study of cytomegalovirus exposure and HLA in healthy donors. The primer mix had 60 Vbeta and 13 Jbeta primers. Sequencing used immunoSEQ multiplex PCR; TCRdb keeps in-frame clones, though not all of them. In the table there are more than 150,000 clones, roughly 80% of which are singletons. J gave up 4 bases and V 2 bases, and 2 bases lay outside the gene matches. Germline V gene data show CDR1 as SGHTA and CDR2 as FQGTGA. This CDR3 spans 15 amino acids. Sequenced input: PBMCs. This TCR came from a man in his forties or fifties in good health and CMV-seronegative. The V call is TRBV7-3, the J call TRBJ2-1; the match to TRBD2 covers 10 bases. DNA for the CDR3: TGTGCCAGCAGCTTAGAACTAGCGGGGTACAATGAGCAGTTCTTC. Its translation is CASSLELAGYNEQFF.